The clone carrying this T cell receptor (beta chain) was detected a few times. Repertoires were generated with immunoSEQ multiplex PCR, while TCRdb's copy carries only in-frame clones and drops some. The table records tens of thousands of clones, approximately 82% of them present only once. The treatment denotes: randomized to nivolumab then ipilimumab (arm A) or the reverse (arm B). These data belong to a study of sequential checkpoint blockade in melanoma. Turning to the study itself: Patients were randomized 1:1 to nivolumab-then-ipilimumab or ipilimumab-then-nivolumab first-line.

The V gene lost 2 bases and the J gene lost 7 bases, with 12 bases spanning the gap. Germline-derived CDR1 and CDR2 are MDHEN and SYDVKM. There are 15 residues in the CDR3. This TCR came from a human donor with melanoma. V usage is TRBV28 and J usage is TRBJ1-6; D might be TRBD1 (6 bases). The sequencing here drew on CD8+ T cells sorted from blood (inferred from file names), taken from a patient given nivolumab and ipilimumab in sequence. The CDR3 DNA sequence: TGTGCCAGCAGTTTACGGGGGGCTAGGAATTCACCCCTCCACTTT. Amino acid sequence: CASSLRGARNSPLHF.